This T cell receptor (beta chain) stems from a study of blood T cell repertoires in COVID-19. About the study: Sample material is recorded as cDNA or gDNA derived from T cells, B-cell-depleted T cells, or PBMCs.

The authors' processing: Amplification from reference gene primers served as the basis for estimated nucleated cell counts. The method was immunoSEQ multiplex PCR; TCRdb's version includes in-frame clones alone and lacks a portion of them. V and J calls plus clone size are reproduced from that table; the DNA served to infer D and trimming. This sample has 200,000 to 250,000 clones, with about nine tenths found just once. J was trimmed by 10 bases and V by 6 bases; bases with no gene match: 14. CDR3 length: 16 residues. CDR1 SGHTA and CDR2 FQGNSA come from the germline V gene. Material for sequencing was peripheral blood. The receptor was derived from a woman aged 60-75 years with acute or convalescent COVID-19. The V and J genes are TRBV7-2 and TRBJ2-1; 11 bases are a match to TRBD2. CDR3 residues: CASSRSRTSGFLEQFF. The CDR3 bases are TGTGCCAGCAGTCGCTCCCGGACTAGCGGGTTCTTGGAGCAGTTCTTC.